Each of the 27 T cell receptor beta chains below was sequenced from the same sample in a study of T cell responses to AZD1222 COVID-19 vaccine. Data came from immunoSEQ multiplex PCR; TCRdb stores just in-frame clones and leaves some out. This sample has roughly 79,000 clones, with approximately 90% found just once. Specimen: peripheral blood, collected on day 0 of MenACWY control vaccination. The receptors originated from an adult in good health.

The chain combines TRBV6-6 with TRBJ1-1, with TRBD1 matching 9 bases. Germline values: CDR1 MNHNY, CDR2 SVGAGI (reference sequence). Trimming took 2 bases from V and 7 from J; bases not matched to a gene: 8. The CDR3 contains 15 residues. In nucleotides, the CDR3 is TGTGCCAGCAGTTACGCGGGACAGGGAGTAGGTGAAGCTTTCTTT. Its translation is CASSYAGQGVGEAFF.

The rearrangement uses TRBV6-6 and TRBJ2-7; 7 nucleotides agree with TRBD1. Germline trimming cut 6 bases from V and 6 bases from J; bases unmatched to any gene: 8. Germline V gene lookup returns CDR1 MNHNY and CDR2 SVGAGI (reference sequence). CDR3 length: 13 residues. The CDR3 DNA sequence: TGTGCCAGCAGGGTCCGGGACAGCAGCGAGCAGTACTTC. This gives the protein CASRVRDSSEQYF.

V gene TRBV19 combines with J gene TRBJ1-3; weak D call: TRBD1 (5 bases). The CDR3 runs to 18 residues. V was shortened by 5 bases and J by 2 bases, with 22 bases between the two germline ends. The germline gives CDR1 LNHDA, CDR2 SQIVND (reference sequence). The CDR3 sequence: CASSAIEGTFNTGNTIYF. Written as DNA, the CDR3 is TGTGCCAGTAGTGCTATCGAAGGGACCTTTAACACTGGAAACACCATATATTTT.

The chain carries TRBV7-8 and TRBJ2-3; perhaps TRBD1 as D (5 bases). V was pared by 4 bases and J by 6 bases, with 14 bases between. Germline V gives CDR1 SGHVS, CDR2 FQNEAQ. The CDR3 spans 14 residues. This CDR3 reads CASSYRRPQDTQYF. CDR3 bases: TGTGCCAGCAGCTACAGGCGTCCCCAGGATACGCAGTATTTT. Drawing the rest from reference TRBV7-8 and TRBJ2-3, the complete variable domain is GAGVSQSPRYKVAKRGQDVALRCDPISGHVSLFWYQQALGQGPEFLTYFQNEAQLDKSGLPSDRFFAERPEGSVSTLKIQRTQQEDSAVYLCASSYRRPQDTQYFGPGTRLTVL.

The chain uses TRBV11-2 and TRBJ2-7, with D possibly TRBD1 on 6 matching bases. CDR3 size: 12 residues. V shed 10 bases and J shed 0 bases, with 10 bases lying between them. In germline, CDR1 is SGHAT, CDR2 FQNNGV. The CDR3 DNA reads as TGTGCCACCGGACAGAGCTCCTACGAGCAGTACTTC. It specifies CATGQSSYEQYF.

V usage is TRBV6-1 and J usage is TRBJ1-4; the D gene is possibly TRBD1 (5 bases). From germline, CDR1 is MNHNS and CDR2 SASEGT. The CDR3 is made up of 15 amino acids. V was cut by 1 base and J by 3 bases, with 9 bases left in between. In DNA form, the CDR3 reads TGTGCCAGCAGTGAAGTAGCAGGGCCTAATGAAAAACTGTTTTTT. It yields the protein CASSEVAGPNEKLFF.

This sequence joins TRBV5-5 and TRBJ1-5; 9 nucleotides match TRBD1. The CDR3 is 15 amino acids. CDR1 SGHKS and CDR2 YYEKEE come from the germline V gene (reference sequence). V shed 4 bases, J shed 6 bases, and the junction held 8 bases outside the gene matches. The CDR3 protein is CASSNIDRGFQPQHF. In DNA form, the CDR3 reads TGTGCCAGCAGCAATATTGACAGGGGGTTTCAGCCCCAGCATTTT.

In its sample, this clone was seen once. The chain uses TRBV28 and TRBJ1-6; TRBD1 aligns across 7 bases. V trimming: 4 bases; J trimming: 5 bases; junction bases outside the gene matches: 5. The CDR3 loop spans 15 amino acids. Germline CDR1 and CDR2: MDHEN and SYDVKM. CDR3 sequence: CASSSSDRNNSPLHF. The CDR3 bases are TGTGCCAGCAGTTCCTCGGACAGGAATAATTCACCCCTCCACTTT. The whole variable domain, remainder taken from reference TRBV28 and TRBJ1-6, is DVKVTQSSRYLVKRTGEKVFLECVQDMDHENMFWYRQDPGLGLRLIYFSYDVKMKEKGDIPEGYSVSREKKERFSLILESASTNQTSMYLCASSSSDRNNSPLHFGNGTRLTVT.

J is TRBJ2-6 and V is TRBV15; D remains ambiguous. The CDR3 runs to 15 residues. V lost 5 bases and J lost 4, with 12 bases in between. In germline, CDR1 is LNHNV, CDR2 YYDKDF (reference sequence). The CDR3 nucleotides read TGTGCCACCAGCCACGGAACTCTGGGGGCCAACGTCCTGACTTTC. Translated: CATSHGTLGANVLTF.

This sequence joins TRBV19 and TRBJ1-4, with D possibly being TRBD1 (6 bases). Germline CDR1 is LNHDA and CDR2 is SQIVND (reference sequence). V was cut by 5 bases and J by 4 bases, with 14 bases left in between. The CDR3 extends over 15 amino acids. CDR3 in amino acids: CASSGGGQINEKLFF. The CDR3 DNA is TGTGCCAGTAGTGGGGGAGGACAGATTAATGAAAAACTGTTTTTT.

V usage is TRBV9 and J usage is TRBJ2-3; D might be TRBD1 (6 bases). With 0 bases removed from V and 4 bases from J, the gap between germline ends came to 15 bases. The germline V gene encodes CDR1 SGDLS and CDR2 YYNGEE. This CDR3 region has 16 residues. CDR3 coding DNA: TGTGCCAGCAGCGTAGGAACAGGGTCGTCAGCAGATACGCAGTATTTT. Translation: CASSVGTGSSADTQYF. The whole variable domain, filled in from reference TRBV9 and TRBJ2-3, reads DSGVTQTPKHLITATGQRVTLRCSPRSGDLSVYWYQQSLDQGLQFLIQYYNGEERAKGNILERFSAQQFPDLHSELNLSSLELGDSALYFCASSVGTGSSADTQYFGPGTRLTVL.

The V call is TRBV6-1, the J call TRBJ1-5; D call uncertain. CDR1 and CDR2 (germline): MNHNS, SASEGT. The CDR3 consists of 15 residues. Trimming took off 1 base at V and 6 bases at J, with 13 bases between the two ends. CDR3 protein: CASSEVFGSAQPQHF. The CDR3 DNA is TGTGCCAGCAGTGAAGTCTTTGGGTCGGCTCAGCCCCAGCATTTT.

The genes are TRBV7-9 and TRBJ2-3; a weak D match, TRBD1 (6 bases). The CDR3 contains 15 residues. V lost 0 bases and J lost 6, with 13 bases in between. Germline V gene data show CDR1 as SEHNR and CDR2 as FQNEAQ (reference sequence). The CDR3 sequence is CASSLALGAGDTQYF. In DNA, the CDR3 is TGTGCCAGCAGCTTAGCGCTGGGGGCCGGGGATACGCAGTATTTT. The full variable domain, its missing parts supplied by reference TRBV7-9 and TRBJ2-3, is DTGVSQNPRHKITKRGQNVTFRCDPISEHNRLYWYRQTLGQGPEFLTYFQNEAQLEKSRLLSDRFSAERPKGSFSTLEIQRTEQGDSAMYLCASSLALGAGDTQYFGPGTRLTVL.

CDR3 nucleotide sequence: TGTGCCACCTCCCGGGGTAGCGGGATCTACAATGAGCAGTTCTTC. Protein: CATSRGSGIYNEQFF. The chain has TRBV9 and TRBJ2-1, with 8 nucleotides matching TRBD2. The CDR3 totals 15 residues. The trim removed 9 bases at V and 3 bases at J, leaving 11 bases unmatched. Germline V gene lookup returns CDR1 SGDLS and CDR2 YYNGEE.

The table lists this clone with a count of one. The chain couples TRBV6-5 to TRBJ1-2; a possible D gene is TRBD1 (5 bases). Trimming took off 1 base at V and 12 bases at J, with 12 bases between the two ends. This CDR3 is built from 12 residues. The germline V gene has CDR1 MNHEY and CDR2 SVGAGI. The chain's CDR3 is CASSYYGPGDTF. As DNA, the CDR3 is TGTGCCAGCAGTTACTATGGTCCGGGGGACACCTTC.

The chain combines TRBV30 with TRBJ1-3; unclear D gene. Germline V gene lookup returns CDR1 GTSNPN and CDR2 SVGIG (reference sequence). V was cut by 2 bases and J by 2 bases, with 16 bases left in between. This CDR3 is 16 amino acids long. CDR3 DNA sequence: TGTGCCTGGAGTAACGCAGGCCCCAGAACTGGAAACACCATATATTTT. It codes for CAWSNAGPRTGNTIYF. Full variable domain (outside the CDR3, taken from reference TRBV30 and TRBJ1-3): SQTIHQWPATLVQPVGSPLSLECTVEGTSNPNLYWYRQAAGRGLQLLFYSVGIGQISSEVPQNLSASRPQDRQFILSSKKLLLSDSGFYLCAWSNAGPRTGNTIYFGEGSWLTVV.

The rearrangement links TRBV6-1 to TRBJ2-3; no clear D gene. This CDR3 comprises 11 residues. Germline CDR1 reads MNHNS; CDR2 reads SASEGT. Between the trimmed V and J ends, which lost 1 base and 5 bases, there was a span of 1 base. CDR3 sequence (DNA): TGTGCCAGCAGTGAAGTAGATACGCAGTATTTT. This encodes CASSEVDTQYF.

The chain carries TRBV28 and TRBJ1-2; D possibly corresponds to TRBD1 (6 bases). V was shortened by 3 bases and J by 4 bases, with 15 bases between the two germline ends. The V gene's germline CDR1 is MDHEN and CDR2 SYDVKM. This CDR3 spans 15 amino acids. CDR3 residues: CASSFGGGVGYGYTF. The CDR3 bases are TGTGCCAGCAGTTTCGGTGGGGGCGTGGGCTATGGCTACACCTTC.

V gene TRBV27 combines with J gene TRBJ1-3; 8 nucleotides align to TRBD1. The germline V gene encodes CDR1 MNHEY and CDR2 SMNVEV (reference sequence). The V segment lost 3 bases and the J segment 1 base; nucleotides outside the gene matches: 11. The CDR3 extends over 18 amino acids. This CDR3 reads CASSFSTQGAGSGNTIYF. In nucleotides, the CDR3 is TGTGCCAGCAGTTTCAGCACCCAGGGGGCTGGGTCTGGAAACACCATATATTTT.

The chain couples TRBV27 to TRBJ2-6, with D uncertain. CDR1 and CDR2 (germline): MNHEY, SMNVEV (reference sequence). The V end lost 4 bases, the J end lost 0 bases, and 19 bases lay between the germline ends. This CDR3 contains 19 residues. CDR3 sequence: CASSSTALVGLSGANVLTF. CDR3 in DNA: TGTGCCAGCAGTTCAACGGCCCTGGTTGGTCTCTCTGGGGCCAACGTCCTGACTTTC. The full variable domain, with the rest looked up from reference TRBV27 and TRBJ2-6, is EAQVTQNPRYLITVTGKKLTVTCSQNMNHEYMSWYRQDPGLGLRQIYYSMNVEVTDKGDVPEGYKVSRKEKRNFPLILESPSPNQTSLYFCASSSTALVGLSGANVLTFGAGSRLTVL.

The chain joins TRBV14 to TRBJ1-1; D perhaps matches TRBD1 (6 bases). CDR1 SGHDN and CDR2 FVKESK come from the germline V gene. V lost 4 bases, J lost 0 bases, and 9 bases lay in between. The CDR3 contains 14 residues. The CDR3 region has the DNA TGTGCCAGCAGCCTTGGACAGATGAACACTGAAGCTTTCTTT. Translation gives CASSLGQMNTEAFF.

This rearrangement joins TRBV19 to TRBJ2-5; D might be TRBD2 (5 bases). Germline loops: CDR1 LNHDA, CDR2 SQIVND (reference sequence). This CDR3 has 14 residues. V was shortened by 4 bases and J by 2 bases, with 11 bases between the two germline ends. The CDR3 sequence is CASSTPGNQETQYF. The CDR3 DNA reads as TGTGCCAGTAGTACCCCCGGGAATCAAGAGACCCAGTACTTC. Using reference TRBV19 and TRBJ2-5 for the parts outside the CDR3, the full variable domain is DGGITQSPKYLFRKEGQNVTLSCEQNLNHDAMYWYRQDPGQGLRLIYYSQIVNDFQKGDIAEGYSVSREKKESFPLTVTSAQKNPTAFYLCASSTPGNQETQYFGPGTRLLVL.

The chain couples TRBV14 to TRBJ2-1; the D gene is possibly TRBD2 (6 bases). There are 15 residues in the CDR3. Germline V gives CDR1 SGHDN, CDR2 FVKESK. Trimming took 4 bases from V and 6 from J, leaving 16 bases between them. In nucleotides, the CDR3 is TGTGCCAGCAGCCTCGGGGGAGTGGTGCGCAATGAGCAGTTCTTC. Protein product: CASSLGGVVRNEQFF.

This chain joins TRBV19 and TRBJ2-5; no reliable D call. Trimming took off 4 bases at V and 5 bases at J, with 11 bases between the two ends. The CDR3 has 13 residues. Germline V CDR1 and CDR2: LNHDA, SQIVND (reference sequence). The CDR3 DNA follows: TGTGCCAGTAGTAGGAAACCAGCCGAGACCCAGTACTTC. It specifies CASSRKPAETQYF.

This clone was recorded once. The V gene is TRBV5-1, the J gene TRBJ1-6; maybe TRBD1 (6 bases). With 6 bases removed from V and 8 bases from J, the gap between germline ends came to 15 bases. Germline assignment: CDR1 SGHRS and CDR2 YFSETQ. The CDR3 is 14 amino acids. Here the CDR3 reads CASKGEGQHSPLHF. DNA of the CDR3: TGCGCCAGCAAGGGGGAAGGACAGCATTCACCCCTCCACTTT.

V usage is TRBV9 and J usage is TRBJ2-2, with a possible D match to TRBD1 (6 bases). This CDR3 has 12 amino acids. Germline values: CDR1 SGDLS, CDR2 YYNGEE. Trimming removed 10 bases at V and 6 bases at J, with 13 bases between. The CDR3 sequence is CARGTGPGELFF. The DNA of the CDR3 is TGTGCCCGCGGCACAGGGCCCGGGGAGCTGTTTTTT.

The chain couples TRBV11-2 to TRBJ2-3; TRBD2 aligns across 12 bases. The V and J ends lost 5 bases and 2 bases, in that order; junction bases with no gene match: 5. This CDR3 region has 16 residues. Germline CDR1 and CDR2: SGHAT and FQNNGV. CDR3 coding DNA: TGTGCCAGCAGCACCAGACTAGCGGGAGCCACAGATACGCAGTATTTT. This sequence encodes CASSTRLAGATDTQYF.